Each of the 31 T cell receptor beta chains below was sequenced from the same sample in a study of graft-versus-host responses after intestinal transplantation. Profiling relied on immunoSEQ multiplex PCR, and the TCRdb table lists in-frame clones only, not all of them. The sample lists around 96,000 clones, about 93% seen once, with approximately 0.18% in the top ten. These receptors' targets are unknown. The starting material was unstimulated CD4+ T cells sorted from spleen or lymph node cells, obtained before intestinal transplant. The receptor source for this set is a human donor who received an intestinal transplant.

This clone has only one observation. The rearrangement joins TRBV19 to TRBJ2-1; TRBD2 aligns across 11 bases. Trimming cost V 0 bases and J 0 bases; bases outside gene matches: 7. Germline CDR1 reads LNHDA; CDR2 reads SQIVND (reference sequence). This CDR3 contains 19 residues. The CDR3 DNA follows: TGTGCCAGTAGTATAGATCTACTAGCGGGGGTAATCTCCTACAATGAGCAGTTCTTC. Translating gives CASSIDLLAGVISYNEQFF.

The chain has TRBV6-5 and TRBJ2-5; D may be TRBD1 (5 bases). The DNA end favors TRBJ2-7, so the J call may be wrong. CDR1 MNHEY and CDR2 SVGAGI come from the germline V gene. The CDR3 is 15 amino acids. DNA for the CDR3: TGTGCCAGCAGTTACTCGTCGACAGACCCCTACGAGCAGTACTTC. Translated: CASSYSSTDPYEQYF.

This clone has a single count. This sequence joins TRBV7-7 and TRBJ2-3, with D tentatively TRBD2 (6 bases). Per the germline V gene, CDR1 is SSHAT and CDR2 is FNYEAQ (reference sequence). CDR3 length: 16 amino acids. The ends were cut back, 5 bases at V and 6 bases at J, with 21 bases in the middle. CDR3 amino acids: CASSLGSGFTGDTQYF. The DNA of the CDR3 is TGTGCCAGCAGCCTAGGTAGCGGTTTTACGGGGGATACGCAGTATTTT.

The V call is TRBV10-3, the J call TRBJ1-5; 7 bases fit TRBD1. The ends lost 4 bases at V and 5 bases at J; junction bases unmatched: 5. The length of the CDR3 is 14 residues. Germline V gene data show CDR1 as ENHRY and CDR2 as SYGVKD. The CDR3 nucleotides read TGTGCCATCAGTGTCAGAGGGGGCGATCAGCCCCAGCATTTT. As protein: CAISVRGGDQPQHF.

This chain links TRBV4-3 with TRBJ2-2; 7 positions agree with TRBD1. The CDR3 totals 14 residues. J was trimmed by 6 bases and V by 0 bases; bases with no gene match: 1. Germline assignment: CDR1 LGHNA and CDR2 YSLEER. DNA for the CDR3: TGCGCCAGCAGCCAAGATACAGGGGCCGGGGAGCTGTTTTTT. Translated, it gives CASSQDTGAGELFF.

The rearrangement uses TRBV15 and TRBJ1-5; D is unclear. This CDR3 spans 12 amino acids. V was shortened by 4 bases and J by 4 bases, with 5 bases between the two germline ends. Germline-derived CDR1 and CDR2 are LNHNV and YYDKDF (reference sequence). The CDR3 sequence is CATSNGNQPQHF. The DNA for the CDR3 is TGTGCCACCAGCAACGGTAATCAGCCCCAGCATTTT.

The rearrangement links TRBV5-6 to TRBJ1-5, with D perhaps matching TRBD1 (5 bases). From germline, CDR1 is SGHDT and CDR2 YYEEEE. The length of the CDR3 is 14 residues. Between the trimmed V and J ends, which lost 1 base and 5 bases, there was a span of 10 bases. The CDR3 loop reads CASSLWGEYQPQHF. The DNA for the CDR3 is TGTGCCAGCAGCTTGTGGGGGGAGTATCAGCCCCAGCATTTT.

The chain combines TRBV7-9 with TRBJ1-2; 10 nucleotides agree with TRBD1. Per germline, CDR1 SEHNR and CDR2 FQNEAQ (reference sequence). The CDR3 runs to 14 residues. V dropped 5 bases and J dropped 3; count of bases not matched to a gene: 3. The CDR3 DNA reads TGTGCCAGCAGCCGCGGACAGGGGGACTATGGCTACACCTTC. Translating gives CASSRGQGDYGYTF.

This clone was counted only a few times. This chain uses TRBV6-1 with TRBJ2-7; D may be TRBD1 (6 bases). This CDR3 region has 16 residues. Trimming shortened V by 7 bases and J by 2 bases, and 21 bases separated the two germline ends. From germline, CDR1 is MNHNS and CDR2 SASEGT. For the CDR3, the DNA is TGTGCCAGCAATAAAGCCCCGGGACACGGGGCCTACGAGCAGTACTTC. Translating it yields CASNKAPGHGAYEQYF.

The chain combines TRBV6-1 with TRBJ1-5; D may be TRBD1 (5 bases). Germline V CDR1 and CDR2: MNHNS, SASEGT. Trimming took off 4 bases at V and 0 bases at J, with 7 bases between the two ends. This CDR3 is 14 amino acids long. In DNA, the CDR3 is TGTGCCAGCAGTGGACAGAATAGCAATCAGCCCCAGCATTTT. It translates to CASSGQNSNQPQHF.

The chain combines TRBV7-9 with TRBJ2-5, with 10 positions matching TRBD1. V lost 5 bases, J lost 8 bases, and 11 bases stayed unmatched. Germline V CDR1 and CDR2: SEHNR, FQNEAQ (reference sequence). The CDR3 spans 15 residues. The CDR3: CASSPTGGAVRTQYF. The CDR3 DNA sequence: TGTGCCAGCAGCCCGACAGGGGGCGCAGTAAGAACCCAGTACTTC.

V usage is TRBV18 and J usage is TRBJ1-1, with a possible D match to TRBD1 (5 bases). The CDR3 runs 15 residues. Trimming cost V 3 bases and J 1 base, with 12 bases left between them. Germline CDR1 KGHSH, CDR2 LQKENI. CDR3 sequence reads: CASSPETVRNTEAFF. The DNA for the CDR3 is TGTGCCAGCTCACCTGAGACAGTGAGGAACACTGAAGCTTTCTTT.

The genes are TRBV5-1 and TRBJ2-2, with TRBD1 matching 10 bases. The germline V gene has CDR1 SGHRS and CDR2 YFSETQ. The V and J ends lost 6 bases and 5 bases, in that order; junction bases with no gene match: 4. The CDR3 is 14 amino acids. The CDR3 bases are TGCGCCAGCACGGGACAGGGGAATACCGGGGAGCTGTTTTTT. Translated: CASTGQGNTGELFF.

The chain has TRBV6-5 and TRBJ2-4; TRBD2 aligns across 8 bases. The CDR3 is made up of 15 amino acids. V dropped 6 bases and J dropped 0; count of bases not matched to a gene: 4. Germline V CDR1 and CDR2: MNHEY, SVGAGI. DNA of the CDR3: TGTGCCAGCAGAGCGGGGGCCCTAGCCAAAAACATTCAGTACTTC. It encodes CASRAGALAKNIQYF.

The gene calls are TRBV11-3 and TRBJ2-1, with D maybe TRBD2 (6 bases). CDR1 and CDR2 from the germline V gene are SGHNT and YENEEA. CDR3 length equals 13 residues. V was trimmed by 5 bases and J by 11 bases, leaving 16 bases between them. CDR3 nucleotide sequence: TGTGCCAGCAGCGTAACCTCCGGGACTCAGCAGTTCTTC. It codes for CASSVTSGTQQFF.

CDR3 sequence: CASLRSMNTEAFF. Written as DNA, the CDR3 is TGTGCCAGCCTCAGGTCCATGAACACTGAAGCTTTCTTT. V usage is TRBV5-4 and J usage is TRBJ1-1; D remains ambiguous. With 7 bases removed from V and 0 bases from J, the gap between germline ends came to 10 bases. The CDR3 extends over 13 amino acids. Per the germline V gene, CDR1 is SGHNT and CDR2 is YYREEE (reference sequence).

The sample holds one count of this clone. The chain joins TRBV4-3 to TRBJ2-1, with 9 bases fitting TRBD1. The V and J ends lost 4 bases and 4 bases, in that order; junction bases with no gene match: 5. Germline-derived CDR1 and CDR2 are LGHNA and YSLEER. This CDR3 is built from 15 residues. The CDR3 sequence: CASSRRDRVYNEQFF. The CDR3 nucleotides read TGCGCCAGCAGCCGTCGGGACAGGGTGTACAATGAGCAGTTCTTC.

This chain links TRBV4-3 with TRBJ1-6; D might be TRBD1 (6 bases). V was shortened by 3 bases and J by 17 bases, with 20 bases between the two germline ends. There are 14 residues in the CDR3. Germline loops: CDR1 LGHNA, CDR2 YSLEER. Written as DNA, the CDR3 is TGCGCCAGCAGCCAGTCCCCCTCAGACAGGTTTGTCCACTTT. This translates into CASSQSPSDRFVHF.

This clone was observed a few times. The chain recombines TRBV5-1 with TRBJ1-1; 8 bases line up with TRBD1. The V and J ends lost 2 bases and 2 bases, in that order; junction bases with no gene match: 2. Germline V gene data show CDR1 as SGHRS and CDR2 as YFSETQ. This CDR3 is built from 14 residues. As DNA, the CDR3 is TGCGCCAGCAGCTTACAGGGGGGTAACACTGAAGCTTTCTTT. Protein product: CASSLQGGNTEAFF.

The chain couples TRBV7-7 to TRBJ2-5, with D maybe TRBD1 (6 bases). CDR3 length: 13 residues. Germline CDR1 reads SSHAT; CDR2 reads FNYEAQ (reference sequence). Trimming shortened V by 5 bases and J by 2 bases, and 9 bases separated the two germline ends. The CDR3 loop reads CASSPGAQETQYF. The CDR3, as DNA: TGTGCCAGCAGCCCAGGGGCGCAAGAGACCCAGTACTTC.

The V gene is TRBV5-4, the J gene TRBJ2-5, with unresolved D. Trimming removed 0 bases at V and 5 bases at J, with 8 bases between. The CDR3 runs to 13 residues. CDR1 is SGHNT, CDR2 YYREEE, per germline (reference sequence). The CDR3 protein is CASSLVPVETQYF. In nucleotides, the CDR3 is TGTGCCAGCAGCTTGGTCCCTGTGGAGACCCAGTACTTC.

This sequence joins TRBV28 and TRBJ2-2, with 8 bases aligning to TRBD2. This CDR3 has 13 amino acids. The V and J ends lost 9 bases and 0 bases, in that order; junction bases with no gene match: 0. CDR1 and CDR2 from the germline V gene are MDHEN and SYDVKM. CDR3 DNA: TGTGCCAGTAGCGGGACGAACACCGGGGAGCTGTTTTTT. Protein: CASSGTNTGELFF. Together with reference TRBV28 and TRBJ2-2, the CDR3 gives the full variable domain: DVKVTQSSRYLVKRTGEKVFLECVQDMDHENMFWYRQDPGLGLRLIYFSYDVKMKEKGDIPEGYSVSREKKERFSLILESASTNQTSMYLCASSGTNTGELFFGEGSRLTVL.

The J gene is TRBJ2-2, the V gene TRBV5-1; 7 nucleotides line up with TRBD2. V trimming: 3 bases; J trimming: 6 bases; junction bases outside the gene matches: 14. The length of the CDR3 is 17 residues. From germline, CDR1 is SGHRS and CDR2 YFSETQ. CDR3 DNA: TGCGCCAGCAGCTACCTACCTCGGACTAGTGGGGCCGGGGAGCTGTTTTTT. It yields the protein CASSYLPRTSGAGELFF.

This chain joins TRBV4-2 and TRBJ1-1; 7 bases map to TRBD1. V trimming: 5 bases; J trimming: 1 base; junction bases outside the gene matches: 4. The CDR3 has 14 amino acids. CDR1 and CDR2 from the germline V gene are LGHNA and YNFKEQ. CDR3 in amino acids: CASSRGQRNTEAFF. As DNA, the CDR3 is TGTGCCAGCAGCAGGGGGCAACGGAACACTGAAGCTTTCTTT.

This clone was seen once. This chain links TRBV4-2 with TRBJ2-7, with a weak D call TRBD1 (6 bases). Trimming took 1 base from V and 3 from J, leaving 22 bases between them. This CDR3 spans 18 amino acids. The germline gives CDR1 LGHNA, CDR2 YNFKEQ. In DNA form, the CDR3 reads TGTGCCAGCAGCCAAGCCCCAGGACAGCGGAGTAACAACTACGAGCAGTACTTC. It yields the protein CASSQAPGQRSNNYEQYF.

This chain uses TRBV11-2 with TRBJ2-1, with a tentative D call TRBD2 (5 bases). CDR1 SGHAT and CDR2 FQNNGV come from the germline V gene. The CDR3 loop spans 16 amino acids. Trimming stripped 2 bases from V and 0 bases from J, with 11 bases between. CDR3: CASSLLPGSSYNEQFF. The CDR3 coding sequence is TGTGCCAGCAGCTTATTGCCGGGAAGCTCCTACAATGAGCAGTTCTTC.

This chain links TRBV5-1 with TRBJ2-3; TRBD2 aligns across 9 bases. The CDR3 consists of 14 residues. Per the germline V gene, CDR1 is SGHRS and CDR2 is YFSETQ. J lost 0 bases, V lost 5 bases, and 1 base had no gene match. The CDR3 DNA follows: TGCGCCAGCAGACTAGCGGGCAGCACAGATACGCAGTATTTT. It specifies CASRLAGSTDTQYF.

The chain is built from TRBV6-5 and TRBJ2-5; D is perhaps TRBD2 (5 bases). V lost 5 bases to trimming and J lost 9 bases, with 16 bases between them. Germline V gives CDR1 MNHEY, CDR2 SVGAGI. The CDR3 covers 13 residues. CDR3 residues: CASSRDPTSSQYF. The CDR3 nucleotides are TGTGCCAGCAGTAGAGACCCTACTAGTTCCCAGTACTTC.

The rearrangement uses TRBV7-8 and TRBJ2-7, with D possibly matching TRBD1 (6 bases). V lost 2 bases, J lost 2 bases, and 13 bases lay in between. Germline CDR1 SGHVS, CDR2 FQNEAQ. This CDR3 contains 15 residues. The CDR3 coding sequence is TGTGCCAGCAGCTTAACCGGGACATCTACCTACGAGCAGTACTTC. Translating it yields CASSLTGTSTYEQYF.

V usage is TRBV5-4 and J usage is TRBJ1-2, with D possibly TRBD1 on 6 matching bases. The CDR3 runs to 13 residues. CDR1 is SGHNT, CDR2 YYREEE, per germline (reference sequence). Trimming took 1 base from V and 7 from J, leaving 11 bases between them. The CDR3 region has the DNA TGTGCCAGCAGCTTGTTTGGGGGCCCTGGCTACACCTTC. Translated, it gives CASSLFGGPGYTF.

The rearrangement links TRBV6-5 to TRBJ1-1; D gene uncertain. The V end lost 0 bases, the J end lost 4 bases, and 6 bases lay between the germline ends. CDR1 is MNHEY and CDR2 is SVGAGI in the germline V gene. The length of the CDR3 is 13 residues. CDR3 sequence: CASSYSRVTEAFF. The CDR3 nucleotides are TGTGCCAGCAGTTACTCCCGTGTCACTGAAGCTTTCTTT.